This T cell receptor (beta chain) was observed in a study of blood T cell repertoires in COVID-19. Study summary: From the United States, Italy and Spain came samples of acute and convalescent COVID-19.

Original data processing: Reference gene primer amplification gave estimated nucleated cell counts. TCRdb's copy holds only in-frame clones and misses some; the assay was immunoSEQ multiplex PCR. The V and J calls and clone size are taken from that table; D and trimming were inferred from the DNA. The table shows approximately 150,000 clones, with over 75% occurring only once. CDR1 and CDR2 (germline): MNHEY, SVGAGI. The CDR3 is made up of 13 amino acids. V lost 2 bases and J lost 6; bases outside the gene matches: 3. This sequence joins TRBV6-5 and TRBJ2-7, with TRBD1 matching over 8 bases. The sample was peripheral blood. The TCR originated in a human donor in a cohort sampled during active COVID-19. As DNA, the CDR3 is TGTGCCAGCAGTTACGGACAGGGTGGCGAGCAGTACTTC. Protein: CASSYGQGGEQYF.